These 18 T cell receptor beta chains came from one sample sequenced in a study of blood T cell repertoires in COVID-19. Libraries were prepared by immunoSEQ multiplex PCR; TCRdb keeps only in-frame clonotypes and omits some of them. The sample consists of about 150,000 clones, 80% to 90% of them appearing once. The sequencing input was peripheral blood. These receptors were collected from a man aged 65-85 years with acute or convalescent COVID-19.

This chain connects TRBV11-1 to TRBJ2-1, with 9 bases fitting TRBD1. The trim removed 4 bases at V and 2 bases at J, leaving 3 bases unmatched. The CDR3 totals 15 residues. CDR1 is SGHAT, CDR2 FQDESV, per germline (reference sequence). CDR3 sequence (DNA): TGTGCCAGCAGCTACGACAGGGGGGCCTACAATGAGCAGTTCTTC. It codes for CASSYDRGAYNEQFF. Full variable domain (rest looked up from reference TRBV11-1 and TRBJ2-1): EAEVAQSPRYKITEKSQAVAFWCDPISGHATLYWYRQILGQGPELLVQFQDESVVDDSQLPKDRFSAERLKGVDSTLKIQPAELGDSAMYLCASSYDRGAYNEQFFGPGTRLTVL.

The chain combines TRBV6-5 with TRBJ1-3, with 10 bases fitting TRBD1. Losses at the gene ends were 6 bases for V and 4 bases for J; bases not matched to a gene: 6. CDR1 is MNHEY, CDR2 SVGAGI, per germline. The CDR3 extends over 15 amino acids. This chain's CDR3 is CASSRDRGQGNTIYF. CDR3 nucleotide sequence: TGTGCCAGCAGCCGTGACAGGGGGCAAGGAAACACCATATATTTT.

V and J are TRBV24-1 and TRBJ2-3, with TRBD1 matching over 8 bases. Germline CDR1 reads KGHDR; CDR2 reads SFDVKD. V trimming: 3 bases; J trimming: 3 bases; junction bases outside the gene matches: 7. The CDR3 spans 16 residues. This CDR3 reads CATSDPDRGRTDTQYF. CDR3 nucleotide sequence: TGTGCCACCAGTGATCCCGACAGGGGCAGGACAGATACGCAGTATTTT.

This CDR3 is CASSYAGGTDTQYF. CDR3 coding DNA: TGTGCCAGCAGCTACGCAGGGGGCACAGATACGCAGTATTTT. The genes are TRBV7-2 and TRBJ2-3; a weak D match, TRBD1 (6 bases). Trimming stripped 4 bases from V and 1 base from J, with 9 bases between. Germline-derived CDR1 and CDR2 are SGHTA and FQGNSA. The CDR3 is made up of 14 amino acids.

The chain has TRBV5-1 and TRBJ2-3; 7 bases line up with TRBD1. J was trimmed by 2 bases and V by 3 bases; bases with no gene match: 6. The germline V gene has CDR1 SGHRS and CDR2 YFSETQ. This CDR3 spans 15 amino acids. The chain's CDR3 is CASSSGQPTTDTQYF. The DNA of the CDR3 is TGCGCCAGCAGCTCGGGACAGCCCACCACAGATACGCAGTATTTT.

The gene calls are TRBV19 and TRBJ2-7; 8 bases match TRBD1. Trimming at V came to 3 bases and at J to 5 bases, leaving 9 bases not matched to a gene. The CDR3 runs 15 residues. Germline values: CDR1 LNHDA, CDR2 SQIVND (reference sequence). Here the CDR3 reads CASSIRTGSVDEQYF. For the CDR3, the DNA is TGTGCCAGTAGTATCAGGACAGGGTCGGTGGACGAGCAGTACTTC.

This clone was seen a handful of times. The chain employs TRBV5-1 and TRBJ1-5, with a possible D match to TRBD1 (6 bases). V was pared by 1 base and J by 0 bases, with 8 bases between. The CDR3 is 15 amino acids. Germline CDR1 reads SGHRS; CDR2 reads YFSETQ. Written as DNA, the CDR3 is TGCGCCAGCAGCTTGCAAGGGGGTAGCAATCAGCCCCAGCATTTT. Translation: CASSLQGGSNQPQHF.

J is TRBJ2-3 and V is TRBV9; D unresolved. The germline V gene encodes CDR1 SGDLS and CDR2 YYNGEE. V was pared by 4 bases and J by 0 bases, with 18 bases between. The CDR3 covers 17 residues. This CDR3 is CASSPLDTYASTDTQYF. CDR3 coding DNA: TGTGCCAGCAGCCCCCTTGACACATACGCTAGCACAGATACGCAGTATTTT.

Comments on this clone: This specimen includes other DNA sequences encoding the same CDR3. J is TRBJ1-6 and V is TRBV6-5; 8 positions agree with TRBD1. The CDR3 covers 15 residues. V was clipped by 6 bases and J by 7 bases; unmatched bases: 8. The germline gives CDR1 MNHEY, CDR2 SVGAGI. CDR3 residues: CASSPDRGGNSPLHF. DNA for the CDR3: TGTGCCAGCAGCCCCGACAGGGGAGGAAATTCACCCCTCCACTTT.

The gene calls are TRBV6-5 and TRBJ2-7; 9 positions match TRBD2. The CDR3 is 15 residues long. Germline assignment: CDR1 MNHEY and CDR2 SVGAGI. The V gene end was trimmed by 7 bases and the J gene end by 3 bases; junction bases not matched to a gene: 10. CDR3 in DNA: TGTGCCAGCAAGCGCGTATGGACTAGCGACTACGAGCAGTACTTC. This gives the protein CASKRVWTSDYEQYF.

The genes are TRBV27 and TRBJ2-1, with a tentative D call TRBD2 (5 bases). Germline CDR1 MNHEY, CDR2 SMNVEV (reference sequence). The length of the CDR3 is 13 residues. Trimming shortened V by 2 bases and J by 6 bases, and 8 bases separated the two germline ends. The CDR3 is CASSLRLANEQFF. CDR3 nucleotide sequence: TGTGCCAGCAGTTTAAGGCTAGCCAATGAGCAGTTCTTC.

A single count supports this clone. The rearrangement joins TRBV15 to TRBJ2-7; TRBD2 matches at 8 bases. Germline V gene data show CDR1 as LNHNV and CDR2 as YYDKDF (reference sequence). The CDR3 extends over 16 amino acids. Trimming cost V 0 bases and J 6 bases; bases outside gene matches: 10. CDR3 nucleotides: TGTGCCACCAGCAGAGATCTTGTAGCGGGAACCTGCGAGCAGTACTTC. This encodes CATSRDLVAGTCEQYF.

This clone was seen once. The chain couples TRBV11-1 to TRBJ2-7; unclear D gene. Germline-derived CDR1 and CDR2 are SGHAT and FQDESV (reference sequence). This CDR3 is 14 amino acids long. Trimming took 5 bases from V and 5 from J, leaving 16 bases between them. The CDR3 reads CASSPEQYTHEQYF. CDR3 DNA sequence: TGTGCCAGCAGCCCCGAACAGTACACCCACGAGCAGTACTTC.

V usage is TRBV11-2 and J usage is TRBJ2-3, with D perhaps TRBD2 (5 bases). The V gene lost 2 bases and the J gene lost 1 base, with 10 bases spanning the gap. The CDR3 sequence is 15 residues long. CDR1 is SGHAT, CDR2 FQNNGV, per germline. The CDR3 bases are TGTGCCAGCAGCTTAAACGGGATCGGCACAGATACGCAGTATTTT. The encoded protein is CASSLNGIGTDTQYF. The whole variable domain, remainder taken from reference TRBV11-2 and TRBJ2-3, is EAGVAQSPRYKIIEKRQSVAFWCNPISGHATLYWYQQILGQGPKLLIQFQNNGVVDDSQLPKDRFSAERLKGVDSTLKIQPAKLEDSAVYLCASSLNGIGTDTQYFGPGTRLTVL.

The table lists this clone with a count of one. The chain recombines TRBV7-6 with TRBJ2-3; 10 bases agree with TRBD1. With 1 base clipped from V and 4 bases from J, the junction kept 2 bases outside the gene matches. CDR1 is SGHVS, CDR2 FNYEAQ, per germline. The CDR3 extends over 15 amino acids. The CDR3 reads CASSLGTGGSDTQYF. The CDR3 DNA is TGTGCCAGCAGCTTAGGGACAGGGGGATCAGATACGCAGTATTTT.

This chain connects TRBV15 to TRBJ2-1; weak D call: TRBD2 (6 bases). Germline CDR1 is LNHNV and CDR2 is YYDKDF (reference sequence). There are 15 residues in the CDR3. V shed 0 bases and J shed 15 bases, with 21 bases lying between them. CDR3 sequence: CATSRDWGVGGNPFF. DNA of the CDR3: TGTGCCACCAGCAGAGATTGGGGAGTTGGCGGGAACCCGTTCTTC.

This chain connects TRBV7-2 to TRBJ1-2; D is unresolved. Germline V gene lookup returns CDR1 SGHTA and CDR2 FQGNSA. The V and J ends lost 3 bases and 3 bases respectively, with 11 bases between them. The CDR3 is 14 residues long. The CDR3 region has the DNA TGTGCCAGCAGCTTGGAGGGAGCATACTATGGCTACACCTTC. It is translated as CASSLEGAYYGYTF. Full variable domain (rest looked up from reference TRBV7-2 and TRBJ1-2): GAGVSQSPSNKVTEKGKDVELRCDPISGHTALYWYRQSLGQGLEFLIYFQGNSAPDKSGLPSDRFSAERTGGSVSTLTIQRTQQEDSAVYLCASSLEGAYYGYTFGSGTRLTVV.

The chain employs TRBV15 and TRBJ2-5, with a possible D match to TRBD1 (6 bases). The germline CDR1 and CDR2 sequences are LNHNV and YYDKDF (reference sequence). Trimming pared 5 bases from V and 0 bases from J, leaving 10 bases between. The CDR3 has 14 amino acids. The chain's CDR3 is CATSPDRYQETQYF. The CDR3, as DNA: TGTGCCACCAGCCCCGACAGGTACCAAGAGACCCAGTACTTC.